Included here is one TCR beta chain sequence, with context. What it binds is not known. Sequencing used immunoSEQ multiplex PCR; TCRdb keeps in-frame clones, though not all of them. The repertoire holds about 40,000 clones, with about 86% as singletons. The data were taken from a study of OX40 agonist ivuxolimab in advanced cancers. The germline gives CDR1 MNHEY, CDR2 SMNVEV (reference sequence). This CDR3 spans 15 amino acids. V was clipped by 5 bases and J by 9 bases, with 20 bases between them. The study, taken as a whole, reports: In the 0.1 to 3.0 mg/kg range, CD4+ and CD8+ blood T cells had expanded clonally by week 6. Nonresponders, in some cases, also had low normalized T-cell clonal expansion.

The sequence came from an adult with an advanced solid tumor such as melanoma, head and neck, liver or kidney cancer. J is TRBJ2-1 and V is TRBV27; possible D gene TRBD2, 5 bases. The sample here was CD4+ or CD8+ T cells sorted from blood, taken in a trial of the OX40 agonist ivuxolimab. CDR3 sequence (DNA): TGTGCCAGCAGTCCTTCTGGACGGGGTAGGCGTGAGCAGTTCTTC. It yields the protein CASSPSGRGRREQFF.